The 4 T cell receptor beta chains in this list originate from one sample, sequenced in a study of T cells after yellow fever vaccination. TCRdb processed the 5' RACE reads anew with MiXCR; each CDR3 protein has one entry. This sample has 250,000 or so distinct CDR3 sequences, with 6.5% to 7.5% found just once. Specimen: CD4+ T cells sorted from PBMCs, collected on the day of the yellow fever booster vaccination. The receptors come from a man aged 30-40 years who received the YFV17D yellow fever vaccine.

This clonotype was counted ten times or more. The chain is built from TRBV20-1 and TRBJ2-1; tentative D call: TRBD1 (6 bases). This CDR3 is 14 amino acids long. V lost 3 bases, J lost 2 bases, and 11 bases lay in between. The germline gives CDR1 DFQATT, CDR2 SNEGSKA (reference sequence). CDR3 protein: CSASRDTPYNEQFF. For the CDR3, the DNA is TGCAGTGCTAGTCGGGACACACCCTACAATGAGCAGTTCTTC.

This clonotype was found a few times. This chain connects TRBV23-1 to TRBJ1-5, with a weak D call TRBD1 (5 bases). TRBV23-1 is treated as an ORF (open reading frame) with a function not yet certain. V shed 8 bases and J shed 4 bases, with 9 bases lying between them. This CDR3 contains 12 residues. The chain's CDR3 is CASGRQNQPQHF. The DNA for the CDR3 is TGCGCCAGCGGCCGACAGAATCAGCCCCAGCATTTT.

This clonotype was counted ten times or more. V usage is TRBV19 and J usage is TRBJ1-2; no definite D call. V was pared by 3 bases and J by 0 bases, with 5 bases between. This CDR3 has 13 residues. Per germline, CDR1 LNHDA and CDR2 SQIVND (reference sequence). The CDR3 DNA sequence: TGTGCCAGTAGTATCTGGTCTAACTATGGCTACACCTTC. Encoded protein: CASSIWSNYGYTF.

The chain links TRBV3-1 to TRBJ2-7, with TRBD1 matching 8 bases. CDR1 is LGHDT and CDR2 is YNNKEL in the germline V gene (reference sequence). CDR3 length: 13 amino acids. V shed 5 bases, J shed 6 bases, and the junction held 6 bases outside the gene matches. The CDR3 loop reads CASSLQGAVEQYF. DNA for the CDR3: TGTGCCAGCAGCTTGCAGGGGGCGGTCGAGCAGTACTTC.